The T cell receptor (beta chain) under discussion was sequenced for a study of blood T cell repertoires in COVID-19. Study context: Samples taken during acute and convalescent COVID-19 were collected in the United States, Italy and Spain. T cells, B-cell-depleted T cells, or PBMCs supplied cDNA or gDNA.

V was trimmed by 0 bases and J by 7 bases, leaving 9 bases between them. The CDR3 contains 13 residues. Germline V gene data show CDR1 as LGHDT and CDR2 as YNNKEL (reference sequence). In the original analysis: For nucleated cells, counts were estimated from reference gene primer amplification. The protocol was immunoSEQ multiplex PCR, while the TCRdb copy is restricted to in-frame clones and leaves out a portion. V, J and clone size are those of that table, while D and trimming were read from the DNA. Among roughly 150,000 clones listed, just under 80% were seen once. This TCR was recovered from a woman of 80 years or more with acute or convalescent COVID-19. The chain joins TRBV3-1 (or the pseudogene TRBV3-2) to TRBJ1-2; the D gene is possibly TRBD1 (6 bases). Material for sequencing was peripheral blood. The CDR3 loop is CASSQDHRAGYTF. The CDR3 DNA reads TGTGCCAGCAGCCAAGATCACAGGGCTGGCTACACCTTC.